The 17 T cell receptor beta chains listed next were all sequenced from one sample in a study of CXCR3-negative and CXCR3-positive naive CD8 T cells. Each TRB cDNA library was prepared by 5' RACE (with UMI labels). No DNA is given; TCRdb re-called the 5' RACE reads and lists each CDR3 protein once. The ten top clones account for approximately 15%, within a sample of 48,000 or so distinct CDR3 sequences. Sequenced material: memory CD8+ T cells from blood. These receptors all stem from a human donor in good health. Some clones in this sample may be carry-over from other donors' samples.

This chain connects TRBV14 to TRBJ1-1; TCRdb outputs TRBD1, but without DNA this stays unchecked. In germline, CDR1 is SGHDN, CDR2 FVKESK. The CDR3 is 13 amino acids. This chain's CDR3 is CASSGRGNTEAFF.

The chain couples TRBV7-9 to TRBJ2-3; without DNA, the TCRdb call of TRBD1 cannot be checked. Germline CDR1 is SEHNR and CDR2 is FQNEAQ (reference sequence). The CDR3 length is 15 residues. This CDR3 reads CASSSPGQSTDTQYF.

The V and J genes are TRBV9 and TRBJ2-2; TCRdb's assignment of TRBD2 cannot be checked, as there is no DNA. CDR1 is SGDLS, CDR2 YYNGEE, per germline. The CDR3 loop spans 17 amino acids. The CDR3 sequence is CASSVPFDRTDTGELFF.

The rearrangement uses TRBV6-4 and TRBJ2-6; with no DNA, the TCRdb D assignment of TRBD1 cannot be verified. The CDR3 sequence is 16 residues long. The germline CDR1 and CDR2 sequences are MRHNA and SNTAGT. The CDR3 loop reads CASSPDGPSGANVLTF.

The genes are TRBV29-1 and TRBJ2-1; without DNA, the TCRdb call of TRBD1 cannot be checked. CDR1 and CDR2 from the germline V gene are SQVTM and ANQGSEA. This CDR3 has 15 residues. The CDR3 sequence is CSVEDSDRWPNEQFF.

This sequence joins TRBV6-6 and TRBJ2-3; the D gene TCRdb calls, TRBD1, cannot be checked with no DNA. This CDR3 has 14 amino acids. Germline loops: CDR1 MNHNY, CDR2 SVGAGI (reference sequence). This CDR3 is CASSLGRSPDTQYF.

V is TRBV12-3 or TRBV12-4 and J is TRBJ2-1; TCRdb's D gene call, TRBD2, goes unchecked for lack of DNA. CDR3 size: 15 residues. The CDR3 reads CASRSRDSSYNEQFF.

The rearrangement links TRBV20-1 to TRBJ1-5. The CDR3 covers 14 residues. Germline loops: CDR1 DFQATT, CDR2 SNEGSKA (reference sequence). CDR3 amino acids: CSARDNSGNQPQHF.

This rearrangement joins TRBV5-1 to TRBJ2-2; the D call of TRBD2 rests on TCRdb alone, since no DNA is present to check it. This CDR3 is 14 amino acids long. Germline V gives CDR1 SGHRS, CDR2 YFSETQ. The chain's CDR3 is CASSLAGGTGELFF.

The rearrangement joins TRBV29-1 to TRBJ2-1. From germline, CDR1 is SQVTM and CDR2 ANQGSEA. The CDR3 is 12 amino acids. The CDR3 here is CSVVGGYNEQFF.

This sequence joins TRBV19 and TRBJ2-7; TCRdb selects TRBD1, and the lack of DNA leaves this call unchecked. CDR3 size: 15 residues. Germline values: CDR1 LNHDA, CDR2 SQIVND (reference sequence). The CDR3 reads CASSPSGQGNYEQYF.

The rearrangement links TRBV12-3 or TRBV12-4 to TRBJ2-1; TCRdb reports TRBD1, a call that lacks DNA to check it against. This CDR3 contains 14 residues. The CDR3 sequence is CASSQTGLNNEQFF.

The chain uses TRBV7-3 and TRBJ2-1. This CDR3 contains 15 residues. The V gene's germline CDR1 is SGHTA and CDR2 FQGTGA. CDR3 loop: CASSPIVTSYNEQFF. The full variable domain, in which reference TRBV7-3 and TRBJ2-1 provide the parts outside the CDR3, is GAGVSQTPSNKVTEKGKYVELRCDPISGHTALYWYRQSLGQGPEFLIYFQGTGAADDSGLPNDRFFAVRPEGSVSTLKIQRTERGDSAVYLCASSPIVTSYNEQFFGPGTRLTVL.

The V and J genes are TRBV28 and TRBJ1-5. Germline loops: CDR1 MDHEN, CDR2 SYDVKM. The CDR3 covers 12 residues. The CDR3 loop is CASSLPYQPQHF. Drawing the rest from reference TRBV28 and TRBJ1-5, the complete variable domain is DVKVTQSSRYLVKRTGEKVFLECVQDMDHENMFWYRQDPGLGLRLIYFSYDVKMKEKGDIPEGYSVSREKKERFSLILESASTNQTSMYLCASSLPYQPQHFGDGTRLSIL.

The J gene is TRBJ1-1, the V gene TRBV5-6. CDR1 is SGHDT and CDR2 is YYEEEE in the germline V gene. The CDR3 totals 15 residues. CDR3 amino acids: CASSLGHLGNTEAFF.

This sequence joins TRBV6-5 and TRBJ2-1; TCRdb names TRBD2, which stays unverified in the absence of DNA. The germline V gene encodes CDR1 MNHEY and CDR2 SVGAGI. The CDR3 runs to 15 residues. CDR3 region: CASREREGGLQGQFF.

This rearrangement joins TRBV9 to TRBJ2-1; TCRdb proposes TRBD1, but this gene call is untestable without DNA. Germline V gene sequence: CDR1 SGDLS, CDR2 YYNGEE. The CDR3 extends over 13 amino acids. The CDR3: CASRPGTSNEQFF.